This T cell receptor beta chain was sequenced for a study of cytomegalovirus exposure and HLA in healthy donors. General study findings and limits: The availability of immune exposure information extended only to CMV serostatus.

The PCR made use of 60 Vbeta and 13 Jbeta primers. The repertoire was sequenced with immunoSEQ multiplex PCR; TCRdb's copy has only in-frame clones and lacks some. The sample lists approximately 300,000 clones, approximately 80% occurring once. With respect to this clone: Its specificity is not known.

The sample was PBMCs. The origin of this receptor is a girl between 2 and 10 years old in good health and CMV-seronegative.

CDR3 loop: CASSQDWPGDNEKLFF. DNA of the CDR3: TGTGCCAGCAGCCAAGATTGGCCAGGTGATAATGAAAAACTGTTTTTT. The genes are TRBV4-2 and TRBJ1-4; D is uncertain. The CDR3 runs 16 residues. Between the trimmed V and J ends, which lost 0 bases and 4 bases, there was a span of 12 bases. The germline V gene has CDR1 LGHNA and CDR2 YNFKEQ.